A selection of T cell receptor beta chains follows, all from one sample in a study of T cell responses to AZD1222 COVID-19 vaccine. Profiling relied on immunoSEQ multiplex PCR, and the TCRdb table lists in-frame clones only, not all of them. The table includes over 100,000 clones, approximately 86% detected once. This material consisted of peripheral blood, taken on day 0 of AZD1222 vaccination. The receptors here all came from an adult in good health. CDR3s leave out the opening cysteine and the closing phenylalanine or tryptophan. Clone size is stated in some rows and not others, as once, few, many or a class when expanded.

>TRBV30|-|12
AWTPGGQSDTQY
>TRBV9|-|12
ASSVTDRNSPLH
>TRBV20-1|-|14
SASDNPTWAGNGYT
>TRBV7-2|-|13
ASSPGGGQNTEAF
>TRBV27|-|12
ASRQGAYNQPQH
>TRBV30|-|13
AWSAGGARTDTQY
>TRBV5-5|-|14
ASSLAGREVNTEAF
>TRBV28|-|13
ASIGQPMGTDTQY
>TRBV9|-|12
ASSVQGSTGELF
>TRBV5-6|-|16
ASSSVGGESSYNSPLH
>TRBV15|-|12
ATSRDRGPYEQY
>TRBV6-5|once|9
ASSLGGTQY
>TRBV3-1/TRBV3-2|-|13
ASSQLAGVSYEQY
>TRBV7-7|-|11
ASSFGEGNEQF
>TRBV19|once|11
ASSIWGEETQY
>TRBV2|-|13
ASSEAGDREAEAF
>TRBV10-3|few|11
AISESEGYEQY
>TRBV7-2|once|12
ASSRGRAANEQF
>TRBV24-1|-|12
ATSLGQGADTQY
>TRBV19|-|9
ASSGNSPLH
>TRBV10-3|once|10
AISDTGGEAF
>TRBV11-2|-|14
ASSFGFRGLSYGYT
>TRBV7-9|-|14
ASSLAEGRSGGEQY
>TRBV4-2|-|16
ASSQEVSGTGGYNEQF
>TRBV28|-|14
ASSPAEGVVNTEAF
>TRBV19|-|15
ASSILKGTSGSETQY
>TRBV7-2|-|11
ASSGQSNQPQH
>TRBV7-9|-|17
ASSLPARFKGQGDYGYT
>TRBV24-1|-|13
ATSDYTPHGDTQY
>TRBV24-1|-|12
ATSTGDRSYEQY
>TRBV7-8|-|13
ASSLTGLSNEKLF
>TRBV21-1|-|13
ASSKLISRSTEAF
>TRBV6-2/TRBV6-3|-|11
ASSSQGHQPQH
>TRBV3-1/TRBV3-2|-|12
ASSPLRGGTEAF
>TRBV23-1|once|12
ASSQGTGNSPLH
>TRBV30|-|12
AWPGGIAVIEQF
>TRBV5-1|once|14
ASSLGGQGPTGELF
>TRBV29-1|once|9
SVDFYNEQF
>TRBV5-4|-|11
ASSLDTIYGYT
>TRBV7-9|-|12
ASSHGSTSYEQY
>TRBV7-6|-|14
ASSPGWDTPKEGYT
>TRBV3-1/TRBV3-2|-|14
ASSHWSSGGEETQY
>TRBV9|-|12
ASSAGISGNTIY
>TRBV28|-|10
ASNVQGNGYT
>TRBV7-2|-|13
ASSLQGNTGNTIY
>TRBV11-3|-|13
ASSSLAGGADTQY
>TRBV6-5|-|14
ASSYPEAASIHEQY
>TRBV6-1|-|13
ASSEAWTSNYEQY
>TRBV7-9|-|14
ASSLATSGSGVEQF
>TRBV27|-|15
ASSSYPRGSSYNEQF